The T cell receptor beta chain under discussion was sequenced for a study of blood T cell repertoires in COVID-19. Germline CDR1 is LNHDA and CDR2 is SQIVND (reference sequence). V was pared by 4 bases and J by 8 bases, with 9 bases of the junction left unmatched. CDR3 length: 14 residues. The data were produced by immunoSEQ multiplex PCR, yet TCRdb's version contains in-frame clones alone and is incomplete. This table holds a few hundred thousand clones, roughly 85% found once. The clonotype comes from a man aged 35-49 years who had been exposed to COVID-19. The sequencing sample was made of PBMCs or T cells enriched from blood (not recorded which). The J gene is TRBJ1-2, the V gene TRBV19; TRBD1 agrees at 8 bases. The CDR3 nucleotides are TGTGCCAGTAGTACCAGGGGGCAAGGTTGGGGCTACACCTTC. This codes for CASSTRGQGWGYTF.